These 10 T cell receptor beta chains share one sample of origin, sequenced in a study of blood T cell repertoires in COVID-19. The table came from immunoSEQ multiplex PCR; TCRdb's copy has only in-frame clones and leaves some out. The table shows about 84,000 clones, with 90% to 95% occurring only once. Sequencing was done on a sample of peripheral blood. These receptors originate from a human donor with active COVID-19. The donor label of this sample is uncertain.

The chain has TRBV5-4 and TRBJ1-2; D might be TRBD1 (6 bases). V lost 5 bases and J lost 9, with 14 bases in between. CDR1 and CDR2 from the germline V gene are SGHNT and YYREEE (reference sequence). The CDR3 has 12 amino acids. CDR3 region: CASSFNRDSYTF. The CDR3 coding sequence is TGTGCCAGCAGTTTTAACCGGGACAGCTACACCTTC.

This sequence joins TRBV19 and TRBJ1-1; 9 positions agree with TRBD1. This CDR3 is built from 15 residues. Germline CDR1 LNHDA, CDR2 SQIVND (reference sequence). V lost 6 bases, J lost 4 bases, and 9 bases stayed unmatched. In nucleotides, the CDR3 is TGTGCCAGTAGAGCACAGGGGGCTGGATCCACTGAAGCTTTCTTT. This codes for CASRAQGAGSTEAFF. The full variable domain, its missing parts supplied by reference TRBV19 and TRBJ1-1, is DGGITQSPKYLFRKEGQNVTLSCEQNLNHDAMYWYRQDPGQGLRLIYYSQIVNDFQKGDIAEGYSVSREKKESFPLTVTSAQKNPTAFYLCASRAQGAGSTEAFFGQGTRLTVV.

The CDR3 nucleotides read TGTGCCAGCAGACTAATGTACCTCGGGAAACAGCCCCAGCATTTT. Translation: CASRLMYLGKQPQHF. The rearrangement joins TRBV28 to TRBJ1-5; D gene unclear. Trimming left V 6 bases short and J 7 bases short, with 19 bases between. Per the germline V gene, CDR1 is MDHEN and CDR2 is SYDVKM. The CDR3 has 15 amino acids. Variable domain in full (rest from reference TRBV28 and TRBJ1-5): DVKVTQSSRYLVKRTGEKVFLECVQDMDHENMFWYRQDPGLGLRLIYFSYDVKMKEKGDIPEGYSVSREKKERFSLILESASTNQTSMYLCASRLMYLGKQPQHFGDGTRLSIL.

J is TRBJ1-4 and V is TRBV7-6; D is uncertain. This CDR3 is built from 15 residues. V was trimmed by 1 base and J by 4 bases, leaving 10 bases between them. The germline V gene has CDR1 SGHVS and CDR2 FNYEAQ. This chain's CDR3 is CASSLEAGSNEKLFF. CDR3 nucleotide sequence: TGTGCCAGCAGCTTAGAGGCAGGCAGTAATGAAAAACTGTTTTTT.

The J gene is TRBJ2-5, the V gene TRBV19, with D possibly being TRBD1 (5 bases). Per germline, CDR1 LNHDA and CDR2 SQIVND (reference sequence). This CDR3 is built from 14 residues. The V gene lost 1 base and the J gene lost 5 bases, with 11 bases spanning the gap. The CDR3 nucleotides read TGTGCCAGTAGTATAGGGGGCACAAGGGAGACCCAGTACTTC. Its translation is CASSIGGTRETQYF.

The V call is TRBV6-6, the J call TRBJ2-7, with a tentative D call TRBD2 (5 bases). V lost 6 bases, J lost 7 bases, and 19 bases lay in between. The CDR3 loop spans 14 amino acids. From germline, CDR1 is MNHNY and CDR2 SVGAGI (reference sequence). DNA of the CDR3: TGTGCCAGCAGCCTCGGACTTTCCTCCGGGGAGCAGTACTTC. Translated: CASSLGLSSGEQYF.

DNA of the CDR3: TGTGCCAGCAGCTCCCACAGGGTTGGGCCCTACGAGCAGTACTTC. Translated: CASSSHRVGPYEQYF. The chain carries TRBV7-2 and TRBJ2-7; the D gene is possibly TRBD1 (6 bases). Germline assignment: CDR1 SGHTA and CDR2 FQGNSA. This CDR3 is built from 15 residues. Trimming stripped 4 bases from V and 2 bases from J, with 15 bases between.

The chain combines TRBV7-9 with TRBJ2-3; 11 bases are a match to TRBD2. Germline V gene data show CDR1 as SEHNR and CDR2 as FQNEAQ (reference sequence). J lost 0 bases, V lost 5 bases, and 7 bases had no gene match. CDR3 length: 17 amino acids. In DNA form, the CDR3 reads TGTGCCAGCAGCACACAGGGACTAGCGGCTAGCACAGATACGCAGTATTTT. It encodes CASSTQGLAASTDTQYF.

J is TRBJ1-2 and V is TRBV11-2; 7 bases are a match to TRBD1. V lost 2 bases, J lost 5 bases, and 11 bases stayed unmatched. This CDR3 spans 16 amino acids. Per the germline V gene, CDR1 is SGHAT and CDR2 is FQNNGV. DNA of the CDR3: TGTGCCAGCAGCTTACTGACAGGGAAGAATCAATATGGCTACACCTTC. This codes for CASSLLTGKNQYGYTF.

The V and J genes are TRBV6-2 or TRBV6-3 and TRBJ2-1; the match to TRBD2 covers 9 bases. The CDR3 spans 14 residues. Germline V CDR1 and CDR2: MNHEY, SVGEGT. Trimming cost V 2 bases and J 8 bases; bases outside gene matches: 4. CDR3 loop: CASSYLSGSDEQFF. In DNA form, the CDR3 reads TGTGCCAGCAGTTACCTTAGCGGGAGCGATGAGCAGTTCTTC.